The entry below describes one T cell receptor beta chain. Its antigen is still unknown. The sample originates from a study of T cells in Graves' hyperthyroidism and ophthalmopathy. Across the whole study: Peripheral blood samples were taken at initial diagnosis, prior to any treatment. Study-wide points: In the blood, most expanded thyroid clonotypes above 0.001 appeared as well. By a 13 V-J model, ophthalmopathy was set apart from stable hyperthyroidism. Ophthalmopathy, as predicted by the model, came a median about six months after the prediction.

V lost 6 bases to trimming and J lost 4 bases; unmatched junction nucleotides: 7. Germline V gives CDR1 KGHDR, CDR2 SFDVKD. This CDR3 contains 15 residues. Regions amplified from RNA transcripts were the TCR beta CDR3 regions. TCR CDR3 underwent first-round RT-PCR with the HTBI primer set. TCRdb reanalysed the multiplex PCR reads using MiXCR and keeps one entry per CDR3 protein. The sample lists approximately 360,000 distinct CDR3 sequences, about 25% seen once, with around four fifths in the top ten. The clonotype originates from a man aged 50 to 60 with Graves' hyperthyroidism. This chain links TRBV24-1 with TRBJ2-1; 8 bases align to TRBD2. Sequencing input: blood. The CDR3 DNA is TGTGCCACCAGTTTTAGTTTAGCGGGATACAATGAGCAGTTCTTC. It specifies CATSFSLAGYNEQFF.